Below, 8 T cell receptor beta chains from the same sample are listed, as sequenced in a study of a mutant IDH1 vaccine in newly diagnosed glioma. Time point defined: week 47, end of study. The study gave 300 ug of mutant IDH1 20-mer peptide per vaccine dose, with topical imiquimod. No cognate antigen is known for these TCRs. Libraries were prepared by immunoSEQ multiplex PCR; TCRdb keeps only in-frame clonotypes and omits some of them. The sample has approximately 37,000 clones, roughly 82% seen once; the top ten hold roughly 20%. This specimen was PBMCs, taken from a glioma patient whose treatment included an IDH1 peptide vaccine. Source of these receptors: a man aged 18 to 29 with glioma. Some clones in this sample may be carry-over from other donors' samples.

The rearrangement uses TRBV5-1 and TRBJ1-1; a weak D match, TRBD1 (5 bases). Germline values: CDR1 SGHRS, CDR2 YFSETQ. Trimming shortened V by 0 bases and J by 3 bases, and 9 bases separated the two germline ends. This CDR3 has 14 amino acids. The CDR3 region has the DNA TGCGCCAGCAGCTTGGGGGGCGAATACACTGAAGCTTTCTTT. Its protein product is CASSLGGEYTEAFF.

This chain joins TRBV7-2 and TRBJ1-1; D is ambiguous. The ends were cut back, 1 base at V and 5 bases at J, with 11 bases in the middle. CDR3 length: 14 amino acids. Per the germline V gene, CDR1 is SGHTA and CDR2 is FQGNSA. The CDR3 reads CASSLVPLGTEAFF. As DNA, the CDR3 is TGTGCCAGCAGCTTAGTCCCCCTGGGGACTGAAGCTTTCTTT.

V and J are TRBV27 and TRBJ1-5; D gene unclear. This CDR3 has 14 residues. Between the trimmed V and J ends, which lost 9 bases and 0 bases, there was a span of 12 bases. CDR1 and CDR2 (germline): MNHEY, SMNVEV (reference sequence). CDR3 sequence (DNA): TGTGCCAGTAGTGACCTATATAGCAATCAGCCCCAGCATTTT. It yields the protein CASSDLYSNQPQHF.

The chain carries TRBV6-5 and TRBJ2-5; D assignment may be TRBD1 or TRBD2 (5 bases each). V dropped 2 bases and J dropped 1 base, with 8 bases sitting between them. Per germline, CDR1 MNHEY and CDR2 SVGAGI. The length of the CDR3 is 14 residues. The CDR3 region has the DNA TGTGCCAGCAGTTACGGGGACGGCCAAGAGACCCAGTACTTC. Amino acid sequence: CASSYGDGQETQYF.

This clone was observed a few times. This chain uses TRBV9 with TRBJ1-4; possible D gene TRBD1, 6 bases. This CDR3 contains 15 residues. The germline V gene has CDR1 SGDLS and CDR2 YYNGEE. Between the trimmed V and J ends, which lost 3 bases and 5 bases, there was a span of 14 bases. CDR3 region: CASSEAPQGNEKLFF. The CDR3 region has the DNA TGTGCCAGCAGCGAAGCTCCGCAGGGGAATGAAAAACTGTTTTTT.

This clone was found a few times. The V and J genes are TRBV5-1 and TRBJ1-6; no reliable D call. V shed 0 bases and J shed 6 bases, with 16 bases lying between them. Germline V gene data show CDR1 as SGHRS and CDR2 as YFSETQ. There are 17 residues in the CDR3. CDR3 sequence reads: CASSLDYRTNTNSPLHF. Here the CDR3 DNA reads TGCGCCAGCAGCTTGGATTATCGAACAAACACTAATTCACCCCTCCACTTT.

The chain combines TRBV30 with TRBJ1-2; no reliable D call. The length of the CDR3 is 12 residues. Germline assignment: CDR1 GTSNPN and CDR2 SVGIG (reference sequence). V was pared by 4 bases and J by 2 bases, with 8 bases between. CDR3 sequence (DNA): TGTGCCTGGAACGGATTAAACTATGGCTACACCTTC. Its protein is CAWNGLNYGYTF.

This chain joins TRBV9 and TRBJ2-1; 13 bases fit TRBD2. Germline lookup yields CDR1 SGDLS and CDR2 YYNGEE. Trimming removed 3 bases from V and 5 bases from J; junction bases left unmatched: 2. The CDR3 extends over 15 amino acids. CDR3 nucleotide sequence: TGTGCCAGCAGCGAAGGACTAGCGGGGGACAATGAGCAGTTCTTC. Protein sequence: CASSEGLAGDNEQFF.